This is a list of T cell receptor beta chains from one sample in a study of OX40 agonist ivuxolimab in advanced cancers. TCRdb keeps only in-frame clones here, not all; method: immunoSEQ multiplex PCR. The sample consists of more than 75,000 clones, around 80% of them appearing once. The source was CD4+ or CD8+ T cells sorted from blood, collected in a trial of the OX40 agonist ivuxolimab. Receptors were obtained from an adult with an advanced solid tumor such as melanoma, head and neck, liver or kidney cancer. Each CDR3 is given with its conserved first and last residue. The D gene is left open where the match is weak. Size tells how often a clone was seen (once, few, many) or the class of an expanded clone, and some rows leave it out.

J,V,D,size,DNA,CDR3
TRBJ2-2,TRBV19,NA,NA,TGTGCCAGTAGTTCGAGGGCCGGCGGGTTGGGGACCGGGGAGCTGTTTTTT,CASSSRAGGLGTGELFF
TRBJ1-1,TRBV28,TRBD1,NA,TGTGCCACGAGGACAGGGGGCGACCCTGAAGCTTTCTTT,CATRTGGDPEAFF
TRBJ2-7,TRBV18,NA,NA,TGTGCCAGCTGCCGATCAAGGGGAACCTACGAGCAGTACTTC,CASCRSRGTYEQYF
TRBJ2-2,TRBV4-3,TRBD1,few,TGCGCCAGCAGCCAAGGGACAGGGACCTACACCGGGGAGCTGTTTTTT,CASSQGTGTYTGELFF
TRBJ1-6,TRBV4-2,NA,NA,TGTGCCAGCAGCCAAGAATCGGGCGAGATTTATAATTCACCCCTCCACTTT,CASSQESGEIYNSPLHF
TRBJ1-6,TRBV4-1,NA,few,TGCGCCAGCAGCCAAGACAATTCAGCCCAGGGTCCCCTCCACTTT,CASSQDNSAQGPLHF
TRBJ2-2,TRBV6-1,TRBD1,NA,TGTGCCAGCAGTGAAGTACAGGGGTTAGGCGGGGAGCTGTTTTTT,CASSEVQGLGGELFF
TRBJ2-3,TRBV7-9,NA,NA,TGTGCCTCCACCGCCGGGGGTACGCAGTATTTT,CASTAGGTQYF
TRBJ1-4,TRBV13,TRBD1,NA,TGTGCCAGCAGCCCTCCCGGGACAGGGGCCGCCCTGTTTTTT,CASSPPGTGAALFF
TRBJ1-5,TRBV4-3,NA,NA,TGCGCCAGCAGCCAAGATGTGGGATTGAGCAATCAGCCCCAGCATTTT,CASSQDVGLSNQPQHF
TRBJ1-1,TRBV19,NA,NA,TGTGCCAGTGAGCGGGGCACTGAAGCTTTCTTT,CASERGTEAFF
TRBJ2-3,TRBV19,TRBD1,NA,TGTGCCAGTAGTTTCGGCAGGGGGCGACCAGATACGCAGTATTTT,CASSFGRGRPDTQYF
TRBJ1-1,TRBV10-3,NA,NA,TGTGCCATCAGGGGTGGGGGCTGGGATACTGAAGCTTTCTTT,CAIRGGGWDTEAFF
TRBJ2-7,TRBV4-1,NA,NA,TGCGCCAGCAGCCAAGATTCAGGGGTTGGCTACGAGCAGTACTTC,CASSQDSGVGYEQYF
TRBJ2-1,TRBV5-1,TRBD1,NA,TGCGCCAGCAGCCCATACATCGACAGGGCGCTCTACAATGAGCAGTTCTTC,CASSPYIDRALYNEQFF
TRBJ1-3,TRBV7-2,NA,NA,TGTGCCAGCAGCTCCGTCTCCCTCGGAAACACCATATATTTT,CASSSVSLGNTIYF
TRBJ1-5,TRBV28,TRBD1,NA,TGTGCCAGCAGCTCCAGGGGGCGAAGCAATCAGCCCCAGCATTTT,CASSSRGRSNQPQHF
TRBJ1-3,TRBV28,NA,NA,TGTGCCAGCAGTCAGGGATCCTCTGGAAACACCATATATTTT,CASSQGSSGNTIYF
TRBJ1-5,TRBV19,NA,NA,TGTGCCAGTAGTATTTTGGAAATCAATCAGCCCCAGCATTTT,CASSILEINQPQHF
TRBJ2-3,TRBV30,NA,NA,TGTGCCTGGAGTAAACTCTCCTGGGCAGATACGCAGTATTTT,CAWSKLSWADTQYF
TRBJ2-3,TRBV29-1,TRBD2,NA,TGCAGCGTTGAAGTCTCGGGGGGAGTAAATACGCAGTATTTT,CSVEVSGGVNTQYF
TRBJ2-7,TRBV28,NA,NA,TGTGCCAGCACCCAGTTCAAGACTACACCTCCCTACGAGCAGTACTTC,CASTQFKTTPPYEQYF
TRBJ2-7,TRBV4-1,NA,NA,TGCGCCAGCAGCCATCCGCTATCCCGGGAGGAGCAGTACTTC,CASSHPLSREEQYF
TRBJ2-1,TRBV6-1,TRBD1,once,TGTGCCAGCAGTGAAGCGGTTGGGACAGGGAACAATGAGCAGTTCTTC,CASSEAVGTGNNEQFF
TRBJ2-7,TRBV10-3,NA,NA,TGTGCCACCGCGACAGGATCCGAGCAGTACTTC,CATATGSEQYF
TRBJ1-3,TRBV5-1,NA,NA,TGCGCCAGCAGCATCACAGGGAGTGGAAACACCATATATTTT,CASSITGSGNTIYF
TRBJ2-3,TRBV5-6,NA,NA,TGTGCCAGCAGCTCGGACAGCGGTACGCAGTATTTT,CASSSDSGTQYF
TRBJ2-7,TRBV28,TRBD2,NA,TGTGCCAGCAGTTTACAGCCTAGCGGGAGAGGGTACGAGCAGTACTTC,CASSLQPSGRGYEQYF
TRBJ1-3,TRBV5-1,NA,few,TGCGCCAGCAGCTTGGCGTCGGTAGGGGTTGGAAACACCATATATTTT,CASSLASVGVGNTIYF
TRBJ2-2,TRBV9,NA,NA,TGTGCCAGCAGCGTAGGAGTTGGAAGGGGTATTACCGGGGAGCTGTTTTTT,CASSVGVGRGITGELFF
TRBJ1-1,TRBV21-1,NA,NA,TGTGCCAGCAGCACTGAGGGCTCGGGCACTGAAGCTTTCTTT,CASSTEGSGTEAFF
TRBJ2-1,TRBV19,NA,NA,TGTGCCAGTAGTCCAGAACTAAGGGGCAATGAGCAGTTCTTC,CASSPELRGNEQFF
TRBJ2-1,TRBV4-3,TRBD2,NA,TGCGCCAGCAGCCAAGACAGAGGACCCCTAGCGGGAGGGGTAGATGAGCAGTTCTTC,CASSQDRGPLAGGVDEQFF
TRBJ2-3,TRBV29-1,TRBD1,NA,TGCAGCGTTGAAAGGGGGCGGGATACGCAGTATTTT,CSVERGRDTQYF
TRBJ2-7,TRBV5-6,NA,once,TGTGCCAGCAGCTTGTTCCAGCGGAAGTATTCCTACGAGCAGTACTTC,CASSLFQRKYSYEQYF
TRBJ2-1,TRBV18,TRBD1,once,TGTGCCAGCTCCCCAGGACAGGGTGATGAGCAGTTCTTC,CASSPGQGDEQFF
TRBJ1-6,TRBV5-6,TRBD1,NA,TGTGCCAGCAGCAACAGGGGAGGCTCCTATAATTCACCCCTCCACTTT,CASSNRGGSYNSPLHF
TRBJ1-5,TRBV2,NA,NA,TGTGCCAGCAAGGCTAGCAATCAGCCCCAGCATTTT,CASKASNQPQHF
TRBJ2-7,TRBV6-5,TRBD1,NA,TGTGCCAGCAGTTACTCACCGACAGGGGCGGCCTACGAGCAGTACTTC,CASSYSPTGAAYEQYF
TRBJ1-1,TRBV7-2,NA,NA,TGTGCCAGCAGCTTCCCGGGGGGGGCTGAAGCTTTCTTT,CASSFPGGAEAFF
TRBJ1-6,TRBV19,NA,NA,TGTGCCAGTAGCCGACAGGCCCCGAATTCACCCCTCCACTTT,CASSRQAPNSPLHF
TRBJ2-1,TRBV5-1,TRBD2,NA,TGCGCCAGCAGCTTGGGGCTAGCGGGAGTCAATGAGCAGTTCTTC,CASSLGLAGVNEQFF
TRBJ1-4,TRBV5-1,TRBD1,NA,TGCGCCAGCAGCAAAGGACAGGGGACTAATGAAAAACTGTTTTTT,CASSKGQGTNEKLFF
TRBJ1-2,TRBV28,NA,NA,TGTGCCAGCAGTGCCCCCGACTTAAGGGGGTCCCCTAACTATGGCTACACCTTC,CASSAPDLRGSPNYGYTF
TRBJ2-5,TRBV27,NA,NA,TGTGCCAGCAGTTCGCGTTCTAGCCCAGAGGAGACCCAGTACTTC,CASSSRSSPEETQYF
TRBJ2-1,TRBV28,TRBD2,NA,TGTGCCAGCAGTTCCCATCTTGGTAGCGGGAGTACTAATGAGCAGTTCTTC,CASSSHLGSGSTNEQFF
TRBJ1-6,TRBV7-6,NA,NA,TGTGCCAGCAGCCCCTCCTCCGTTGAGGTTTGGGATAATTCACCCCTCCACTTT,CASSPSSVEVWDNSPLHF
TRBJ1-6,TRBV27,NA,NA,TGTGCCAGCAGTGCCCGTGGGGGTGGGTCACCCCTCCACTTT,CASSARGGGSPLHF
TRBJ1-5,TRBV2,NA,NA,TGTGCCAGCAGTGAACGCACAGACAATCAGCCCCAGCATTTT,CASSERTDNQPQHF